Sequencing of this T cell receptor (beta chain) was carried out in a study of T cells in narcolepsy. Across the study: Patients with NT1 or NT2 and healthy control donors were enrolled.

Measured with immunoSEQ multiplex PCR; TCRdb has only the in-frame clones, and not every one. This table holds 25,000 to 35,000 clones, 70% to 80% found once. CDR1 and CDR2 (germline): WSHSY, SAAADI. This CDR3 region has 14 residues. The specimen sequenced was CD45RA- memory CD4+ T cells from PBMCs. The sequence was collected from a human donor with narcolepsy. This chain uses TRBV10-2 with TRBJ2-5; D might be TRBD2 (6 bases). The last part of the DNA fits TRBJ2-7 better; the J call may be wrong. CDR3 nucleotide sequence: TGCGCCAGCCAAAGAGCGGGCGCCGCCTACGAGCAGTACTTC. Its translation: CASQRAGAAYEQYF.